The present T cell receptor beta chain was sequenced within a study of T cell clonotyping in hematopoietic cell transplantation. Blood collection times were about day -28 and days 30, 100, 180 posttransplant. Generated by immunoSEQ multiplex PCR, the TCRdb table keeps only in-frame clones and is missing some. The sample includes 15,000 to 20,000 clones, under 90% of them seen just once. Whole-study findings and limits: At the given depth, recipient repertoires were over 95% de novo clonotypes. Pathologically expanded recipient clonotypes increased progressively from day 30 to day 180 as diversity fell. Graft donor and pretransplant recipient Inverse Simpson Index values predicted broader posttransplant TCR diversity.

In the case of this clone: What it binds is not known.

The length of the CDR3 is 14 residues. Germline V lookup: CDR1 LNHDA, CDR2 SQIVND (reference sequence). Trimming removed 5 bases from V and 5 bases from J, with 16 bases in between. The sequence came from a male patient aged 60 to 75 who had an allogeneic stem cell transplant from a related donor, so the T cells may come from the graft donor. Some clones in this sample may be carry-over from other donors' samples. Source: PBMCs, taken 100 days after allogeneic stem cell transplant. The genes are TRBV19 and TRBJ2-7; tentatively, D is TRBD2 (6 bases). This CDR3 is CASSEQGTGDEQYF. The CDR3 bases are TGTGCCAGTAGTGAGCAGGGTACGGGGGACGAGCAGTACTTC.